This T cell receptor (beta chain) stems from a study of blood T cell repertoires in COVID-19. In the study overall: Samples taken during acute and convalescent COVID-19 were collected in the United States, Italy and Spain.

Profiling relied on immunoSEQ multiplex PCR, and the TCRdb table lists in-frame clones only, not all of them. The top ten clones hold over 3.5% of a sample with 60,000 or so clones, about 80% of them seen once. The TCR sequence derives from a man aged 60 to 69 with acute or convalescent COVID-19. Sequenced sample: peripheral blood.

CDR3 protein: CAISDSVDSVYTQYF. Here the CDR3 DNA reads TGTGCCATCAGTGACTCAGTGGACTCTGTATATACGCAGTATTTT. The rearrangement joins TRBV10-3 to TRBJ2-3, with TRBD2 as a possible D gene (5 bases). CDR3 length: 15 amino acids. The germline V gene encodes CDR1 ENHRY and CDR2 SYGVKD. Trimming shortened V by 3 bases and J by 7 bases, and 17 bases separated the two germline ends.